One and the same sample provided the 4 T cell receptor beta chains below, sequenced in a study of T cells in Graves' hyperthyroidism and ophthalmopathy. TCR beta CDR3 region amplification was performed from RNA transcripts. A first-round RT-PCR of the TCR CDR3 used the HTBI primer set. Each CDR3 protein is one row after TCRdb ran MiXCR on the multiplex PCR reads. Found here are hundreds of thousands of distinct CDR3 sequences, 35% of them singletons; the top ten hold around 32%. Sequencing used blood. These receptors were taken from a woman aged 40 to 55 with Graves' hyperthyroidism.

To note about this clonotype: One end of the junction varies from germline; a read error may be responsible. The rearrangement joins TRBV6-2 or TRBV6-3 to TRBJ2-5; D uncertain. The germline V gene encodes CDR1 MNHEY and CDR2 SVGEGT. This CDR3 is built from 11 residues. This CDR3 is CAGSTFGTQYF. DNA for the CDR3: TGTGCCGGCAGTACCTTTGGGACCCAGTACTTC.

This clonotype was counted only a few times. V and J are TRBV12-3 or TRBV12-4 and TRBJ2-2; weak D call: TRBD1 (5 bases). The CDR3 loop spans 13 amino acids. The V end was cut by 6 bases, the J end by 5 bases, with 10 bases between. The CDR3 is CASRAGWTGELFF. CDR3 bases: TGTGCCAGCAGAGCAGGGTGGACCGGGGAGCTGTTTTTT.

This clonotype showed up many times. The rearrangement links TRBV20-1 to TRBJ1-2, with a possible D match to TRBD1 (6 bases). The CDR3 has 12 amino acids. Germline CDR1 DFQATT, CDR2 SNEGSKA (reference sequence). Trimming removed 7 bases from V and 3 bases from J, with 12 bases in between. CDR3 coding DNA: TGCAGTGGGTCGGACAGAGACTATGGCTACACCTTC. This codes for CSGSDRDYGYTF.

In this sample, this clonotype turned up many times. The genes are TRBV10-3 and TRBJ2-7; 9 bases align to TRBD2. After removal of 4 bases from V and 4 bases from J, the junction contained 5 bases not matched to a gene. This CDR3 has 14 amino acids. Germline lookup yields CDR1 ENHRY and CDR2 SYGVKD. The CDR3 is CAISVGGGVYEQYF. The CDR3, as DNA: TGTGCCATCAGTGTAGGCGGGGGGGTTTACGAGCAGTACTTC.